This T cell receptor (beta chain) was retrieved from a study of blood T cell repertoires in COVID-19. Across the study: Samples of COVID-19 (acute and convalescent) were obtained from the United States, Italy and Spain. Sources were T cells, B-cell-depleted T cells, or PBMCs; the material itself was cDNA or gDNA.

Measured with immunoSEQ multiplex PCR; TCRdb has only the in-frame clones, and not every one. The sample yields 200,000 to 250,000 clones, nearly 90% seen once. Looked up from germline, CDR1 is MDHEN and CDR2 is SYDVKM. V lost 2 bases to trimming and J lost 5 bases, with 2 bases between them. The CDR3 has 11 residues. The sequence was obtained from a man between 18 and 29 years old with active or convalescent COVID-19. The sample was peripheral blood. This sequence joins TRBV28 and TRBJ2-3; D uncertain. The CDR3, as DNA: TGTGCCAGCAGTTTACGAGATACGCAGTATTTT. Translated, it gives CASSLRDTQYF.